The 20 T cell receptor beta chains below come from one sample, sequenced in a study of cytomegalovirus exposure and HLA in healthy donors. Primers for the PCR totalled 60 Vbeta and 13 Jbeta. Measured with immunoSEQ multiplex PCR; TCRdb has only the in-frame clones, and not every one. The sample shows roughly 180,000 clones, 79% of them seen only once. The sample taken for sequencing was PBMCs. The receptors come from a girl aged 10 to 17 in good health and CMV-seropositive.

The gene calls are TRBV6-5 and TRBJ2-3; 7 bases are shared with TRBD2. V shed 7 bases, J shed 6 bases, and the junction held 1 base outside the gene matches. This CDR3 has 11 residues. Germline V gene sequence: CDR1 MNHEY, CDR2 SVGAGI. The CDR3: CASMRGDTQYF. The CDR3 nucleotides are TGTGCCAGCATGCGGGGGGATACGCAGTATTTT.

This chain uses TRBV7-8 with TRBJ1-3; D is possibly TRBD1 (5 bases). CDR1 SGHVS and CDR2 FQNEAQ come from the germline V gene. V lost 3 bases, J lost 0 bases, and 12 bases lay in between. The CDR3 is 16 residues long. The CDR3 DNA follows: TGTGCCAGCAGCTTCTTCAGGGAAAGCTCTGGAAACACCATATATTTT. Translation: CASSFFRESSGNTIYF.

The CDR3 loop reads CFGFRGVASPYGYTF. CDR3 nucleotide sequence: TGTTTCGGGTTCAGGGGAGTCGCTTCACCCTATGGCTACACCTTC. The V gene is TRBV6-6, the J gene TRBJ1-2; D is perhaps TRBD1 (6 bases). There are 15 residues in the CDR3. Germline lookup yields CDR1 MNHNY and CDR2 SVGAGI (reference sequence).

Here the CDR3 DNA reads TGTGCCAGCAGCTTCGGTTCGAACACTGAAGCTTTCTTT. This encodes CASSFGSNTEAFF. This chain connects TRBV7-6 to TRBJ1-1; no reliable D call. CDR1 and CDR2 (germline): SGHVS, FNYEAQ. The CDR3 has 13 residues. V lost 3 bases and J 1 base, leaving 6 bases between the germline ends. The whole variable domain, remainder taken from reference TRBV7-6 and TRBJ1-1, is GAGVSQSPRYKVTKRGQDVALRCDPISGHVSLYWYRQALGQGPEFLTYFNYEAQQDKSGLPNDRFSAERPEGSISTLTIQRTEQRDSAMYRCASSFGSNTEAFFGQGTRLTVV.

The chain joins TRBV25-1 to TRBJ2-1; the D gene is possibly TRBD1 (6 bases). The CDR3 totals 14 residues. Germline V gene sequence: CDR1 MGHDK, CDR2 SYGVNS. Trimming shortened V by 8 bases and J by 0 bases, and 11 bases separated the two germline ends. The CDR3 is CASADRPSYNEQFF. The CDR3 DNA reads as TGTGCCAGCGCTGACAGGCCCTCCTACAATGAGCAGTTCTTC.

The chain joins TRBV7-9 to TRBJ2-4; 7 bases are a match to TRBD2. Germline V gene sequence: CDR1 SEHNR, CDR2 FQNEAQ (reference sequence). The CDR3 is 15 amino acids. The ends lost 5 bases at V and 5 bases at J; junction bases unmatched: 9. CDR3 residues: CASSPVGGGQNIQYF. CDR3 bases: TGTGCCAGCAGCCCCGTGGGGGGGGGACAAAACATTCAGTACTTC. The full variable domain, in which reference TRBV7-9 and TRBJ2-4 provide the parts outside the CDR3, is DTGVSQNPRHKITKRGQNVTFRCDPISEHNRLYWYRQTLGQGPEFLTYFQNEAQLEKSRLLSDRFSAERPKGSFSTLEIQRTEQGDSAMYLCASSPVGGGQNIQYFGAGTRLSVL.

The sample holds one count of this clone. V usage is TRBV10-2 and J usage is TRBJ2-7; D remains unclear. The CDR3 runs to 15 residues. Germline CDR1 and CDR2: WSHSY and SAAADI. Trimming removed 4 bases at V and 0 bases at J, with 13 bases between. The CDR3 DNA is TGCGCCAGCAGTGTAAATGGGCTGGGCTCCTACGAGCAGTACTTC. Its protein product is CASSVNGLGSYEQYF.

CDR3 amino acids: CASSLAERASGGSTDTQYF. The CDR3 DNA sequence: TGTGCCAGCAGCTTGGCCGAGAGGGCTAGCGGGGGATCGACAGATACGCAGTATTTT. V and J are TRBV5-4 and TRBJ2-3, with TRBD2 matching over 10 bases. V shed 0 bases and J 3 bases; nucleotides not matched to a gene: 13. Germline V gives CDR1 SGHNT, CDR2 YYREEE (reference sequence). The CDR3 loop spans 19 amino acids. The whole variable domain, remainder taken from reference TRBV5-4 and TRBJ2-3, is ETGVTQSPTHLIKTRGQQVTLRCSSQSGHNTVSWYQQALGQGPQFIFQYYREEENGRGNFPPRFSGLQFPNYSSELNVNALELDDSALYLCASSLAERASGGSTDTQYFGPGTRLTVL.

CDR3 region: CASSYTPTVGVNSPLHF. CDR3 sequence (DNA): TGTGCCAGCAGTTACACGCCGACCGTCGGGGTTAATTCACCCCTCCACTTT. The chain uses TRBV6-7 and TRBJ1-6; the D is unclear. TRBV6-7 is an open reading frame whose function is uncertain. V was clipped by 2 bases and J by 6 bases, with 17 bases between them. The CDR3 is made up of 17 amino acids.

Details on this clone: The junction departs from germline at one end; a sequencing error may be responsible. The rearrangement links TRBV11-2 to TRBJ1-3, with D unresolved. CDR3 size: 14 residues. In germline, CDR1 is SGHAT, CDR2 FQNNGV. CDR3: CASSLDLLGDTIYF. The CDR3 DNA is TGTGCCAGCAGCTTAGACCTTCTTGGAGACACCATATATTTT.

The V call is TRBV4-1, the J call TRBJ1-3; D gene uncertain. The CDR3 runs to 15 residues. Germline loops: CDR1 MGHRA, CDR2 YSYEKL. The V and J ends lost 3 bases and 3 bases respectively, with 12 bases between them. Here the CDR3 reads CASSHTGGGGNTIYF. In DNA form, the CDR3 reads TGCGCCAGCAGCCATACGGGCGGAGGTGGAAACACCATATATTTT.

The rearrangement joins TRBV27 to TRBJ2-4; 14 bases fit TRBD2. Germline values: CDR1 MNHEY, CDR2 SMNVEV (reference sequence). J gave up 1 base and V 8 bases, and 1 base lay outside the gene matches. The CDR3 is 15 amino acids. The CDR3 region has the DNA TGTGCCAGCGGACTAGCGGGGGGTGCCAAAAACATTCAGTACTTC. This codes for CASGLAGGAKNIQYF.

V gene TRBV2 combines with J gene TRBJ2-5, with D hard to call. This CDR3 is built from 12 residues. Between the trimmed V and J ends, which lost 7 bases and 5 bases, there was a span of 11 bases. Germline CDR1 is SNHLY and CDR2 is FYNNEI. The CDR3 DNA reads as TGTGCCAGCACGCTAGGCGCGGAGACCCAGTACTTC. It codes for CASTLGAETQYF.

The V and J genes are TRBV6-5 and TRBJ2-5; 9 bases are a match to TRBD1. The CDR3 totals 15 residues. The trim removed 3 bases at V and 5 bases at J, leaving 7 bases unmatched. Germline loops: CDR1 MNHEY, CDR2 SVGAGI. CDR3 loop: CASSYGGQGRETQYF. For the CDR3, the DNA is TGTGCCAGCAGTTATGGTGGACAGGGGAGGGAGACCCAGTACTTC.

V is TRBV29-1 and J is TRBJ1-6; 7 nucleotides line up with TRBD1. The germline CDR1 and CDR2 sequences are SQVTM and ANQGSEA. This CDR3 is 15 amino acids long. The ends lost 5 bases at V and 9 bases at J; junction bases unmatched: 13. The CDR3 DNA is TGCAGCGTTTCCACCGGGGACAGTCGATCTTCACCCCTCCACTTT. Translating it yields CSVSTGDSRSSPLHF.

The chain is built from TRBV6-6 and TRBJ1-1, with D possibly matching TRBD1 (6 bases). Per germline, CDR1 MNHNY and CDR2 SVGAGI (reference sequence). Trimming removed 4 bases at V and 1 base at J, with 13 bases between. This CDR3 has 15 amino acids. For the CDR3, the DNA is TGTGCCAGCAGTTCTAGACAGGCCCCGAACACTGAAGCTTTCTTT. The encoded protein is CASSSRQAPNTEAFF.

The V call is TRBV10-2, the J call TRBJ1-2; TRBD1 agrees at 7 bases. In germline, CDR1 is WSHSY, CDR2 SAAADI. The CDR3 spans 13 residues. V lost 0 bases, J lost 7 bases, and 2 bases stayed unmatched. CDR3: CASSESTGSGYTF. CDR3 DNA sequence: TGCGCCAGCAGTGAGTCGACAGGGAGTGGCTACACCTTC.

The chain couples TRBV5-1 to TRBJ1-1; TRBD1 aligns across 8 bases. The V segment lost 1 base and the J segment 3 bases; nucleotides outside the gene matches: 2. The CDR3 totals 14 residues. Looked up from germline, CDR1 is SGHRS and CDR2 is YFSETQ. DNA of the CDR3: TGCGCCAGCAGCTTGAACAGGGGGGACACTGAAGCTTTCTTT. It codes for CASSLNRGDTEAFF.

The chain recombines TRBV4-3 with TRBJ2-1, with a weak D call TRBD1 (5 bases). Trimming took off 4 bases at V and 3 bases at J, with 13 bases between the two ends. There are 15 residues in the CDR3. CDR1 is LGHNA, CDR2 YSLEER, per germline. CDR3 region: CASSRNIDSYNEQFF. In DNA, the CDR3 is TGCGCCAGCAGCCGGAATATCGACAGCTACAATGAGCAGTTCTTC.

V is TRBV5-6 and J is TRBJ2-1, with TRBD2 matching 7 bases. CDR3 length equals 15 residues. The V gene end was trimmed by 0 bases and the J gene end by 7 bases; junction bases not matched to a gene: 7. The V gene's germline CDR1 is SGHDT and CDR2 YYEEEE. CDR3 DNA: TGTGCCAGCAGCTTGGGTCTAGCGGTCGGGAATGAGCAGTTCTTC. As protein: CASSLGLAVGNEQFF.